This TCR beta chain was identified during a study of identical twins' blood T cells. Losses at the gene ends were 5 bases for V and 5 bases for J; bases not matched to a gene: 5. The CDR3 has 13 amino acids. TCRdb re-analysed the 5' RACE reads in MiXCR, keeping a single row per CDR3 protein. In the table there are 350,000 to 400,000 distinct CDR3 sequences, roughly 31% of which are singletons. The specimen sequenced was PBMCs. The V gene is TRBV12-3 or TRBV12-4, the J gene TRBJ1-1; 7 bases agree with TRBD1. This TCR derives from a woman aged 18 to 49 in good health. CDR3 DNA sequence: TGTGCCAGCAGTCGACAGGGTCGGACTGAAGCTTTCTTT. Translating it yields CASSRQGRTEAFF.